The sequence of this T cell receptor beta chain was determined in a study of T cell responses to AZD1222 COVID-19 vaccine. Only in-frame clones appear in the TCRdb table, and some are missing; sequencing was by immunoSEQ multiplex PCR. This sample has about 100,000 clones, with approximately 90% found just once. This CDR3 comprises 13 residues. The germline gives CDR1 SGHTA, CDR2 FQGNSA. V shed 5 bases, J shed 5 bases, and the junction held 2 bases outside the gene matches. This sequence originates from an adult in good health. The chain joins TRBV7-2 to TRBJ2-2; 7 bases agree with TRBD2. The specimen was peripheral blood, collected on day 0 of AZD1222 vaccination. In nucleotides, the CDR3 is TGTGCCAGCAGCCCGGGGGGAACCGGGGAGCTGTTTTTT. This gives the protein CASSPGGTGELFF.